What follows are 3 T cell receptor beta chains derived from one specimen sequenced in a study of neoadjuvant anti-PD-1 for oral cavity cancer. As for time point: after neoadjuvant nivolumab, at surgical resection. The data were produced by immunoSEQ multiplex PCR, yet TCRdb's version contains in-frame clones alone and is incomplete. Counted here are about 10,000 clones, around 64% occurring once; the ten biggest clones make up about 4.5%. The sample was PBMCs, taken after nivolumab (anti-PD-1) treatment. The source of these receptors is a person aged 35-79 years with oral cavity squamous cell carcinoma.

The chain employs TRBV4-2 and TRBJ1-3, with D perhaps TRBD1 (5 bases). The CDR3 spans 17 residues. Trimming pared 0 bases from V and 2 bases from J, leaving 14 bases between. CDR1 is LGHNA and CDR2 is YNFKEQ in the germline V gene. The CDR3 nucleotides read TGTGCCAGCAGCCAAGATCTGGGCAGGGCGCCTGGAAACACCATATATTTT. Translation gives CASSQDLGRAPGNTIYF.

V and J are TRBV6-6 and TRBJ2-7, with 9 bases lining up with TRBD1. The J segment lost 3 bases and the V segment lost 6 bases, leaving 3 bases of the junction unmatched. Germline values: CDR1 MNHNY, CDR2 SVGAGI (reference sequence). The length of the CDR3 is 13 residues. The chain's CDR3 is CASSTDRGYEQYF. The CDR3 DNA sequence: TGTGCCAGCAGCACGGACAGGGGCTACGAGCAGTACTTC.

The CDR3 region is CASRYRGGTEAFF. CDR3 coding DNA: TGTGCCAGCAGATACAGGGGAGGGACTGAAGCTTTCTTT. This chain uses TRBV27 with TRBJ1-1, with 7 bases aligning to TRBD1. The germline V gene has CDR1 MNHEY and CDR2 SMNVEV (reference sequence). With V trimmed by 6 bases and J by 5 bases, 6 bases remained unmatched. The CDR3 loop spans 13 amino acids.